The 5 T cell receptor beta chains below come from one sample, sequenced in a study of T cell changes during pregnancy in multiple sclerosis. TCRdb's table, derived via immunoSEQ multiplex PCR, lists solely in-frame clones and lacks some. The table has approximately 100,000 clones, 90% to 95% seen once; the top ten hold 2% to 2.5%. The source material was peripheral blood, sampled in the third trimester of pregnancy. The source of these receptors is a female donor with multiple sclerosis, enrolled in a pregnancy study.

The table lists this clone with a count of one. This chain links TRBV5-8 with TRBJ2-7; D possibly corresponds to TRBD1 (6 bases). The CDR3 loop spans 12 amino acids. CDR1 and CDR2 (germline): SGHTS, YDEGEE. V was pared by 2 bases and J by 7 bases, with 10 bases between. CDR3 bases: TGTGCCAGCAGCTTCCAGGGGTGGGAGCAGTACTTC. Protein: CASSFQGWEQYF.

This chain joins TRBV29-1 and TRBJ2-5, with 10 bases that match TRBD2. CDR1 and CDR2 (germline): SQVTM, ANQGSEA. Germline trimming cut 7 bases from V and 9 bases from J; bases unmatched to any gene: 11. The CDR3 length is 13 residues. DNA of the CDR3: TGCAGCGCTGGACTAGCGGTTCGTGCGGCCCAGTACTTC. It translates to CSAGLAVRAAQYF.

This chain links TRBV1 with TRBJ1-5; TRBD1 was called by the table and not checked on the DNA. TRBV1 is noted as a pseudogene. The CDR3 runs to 15 residues. Written as DNA, the CDR3 is TGCACCAGCAGCCAATGCAGGGGGCTCGATCAGCCCCAGCATTTT. Translating gives CTSSQCRGLDQPQHF.

The V gene is TRBV5-1, the J gene TRBJ1-2, with a possible D match to TRBD1 (5 bases). Germline loops: CDR1 SGHRS, CDR2 YFSETQ. Trimming removed 0 bases at V and 6 bases at J, with 15 bases between. The CDR3 is 15 residues long. CDR3 loop: CASSLVAAGLDGYTF. Here the CDR3 DNA reads TGCGCCAGCAGCTTGGTGGCGGCGGGGCTCGATGGCTACACCTTC.

CDR3 residues: CASQGLGTEAFF. In DNA, the CDR3 is TGTGCATCACAGGGGTTGGGCACTGAAGCTTTCTTT. The chain recombines TRBV6-5 with TRBJ1-1; 7 positions agree with TRBD1. CDR3 length: 12 amino acids. CDR1 is MNHEY and CDR2 is SVGAGI in the germline V gene.